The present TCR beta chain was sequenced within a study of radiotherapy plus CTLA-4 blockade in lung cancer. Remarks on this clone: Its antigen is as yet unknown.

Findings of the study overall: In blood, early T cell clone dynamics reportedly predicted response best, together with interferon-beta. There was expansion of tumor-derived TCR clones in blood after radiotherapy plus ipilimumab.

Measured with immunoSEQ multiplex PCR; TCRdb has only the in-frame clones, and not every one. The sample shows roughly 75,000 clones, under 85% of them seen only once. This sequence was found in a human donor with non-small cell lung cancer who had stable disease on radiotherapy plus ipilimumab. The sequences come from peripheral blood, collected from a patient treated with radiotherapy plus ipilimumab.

The CDR3 bases are TGTGCCAGCAGGGCCTCCGGGTCACAGCCCCAGCATTTT. Residues: CASRASGSQPQHF. This chain connects TRBV28 to TRBJ1-5; D not resolved. Trimming removed 6 bases at V and 7 bases at J, with 13 bases between. Germline V gene data show CDR1 as MDHEN and CDR2 as SYDVKM. The CDR3 spans 13 residues.